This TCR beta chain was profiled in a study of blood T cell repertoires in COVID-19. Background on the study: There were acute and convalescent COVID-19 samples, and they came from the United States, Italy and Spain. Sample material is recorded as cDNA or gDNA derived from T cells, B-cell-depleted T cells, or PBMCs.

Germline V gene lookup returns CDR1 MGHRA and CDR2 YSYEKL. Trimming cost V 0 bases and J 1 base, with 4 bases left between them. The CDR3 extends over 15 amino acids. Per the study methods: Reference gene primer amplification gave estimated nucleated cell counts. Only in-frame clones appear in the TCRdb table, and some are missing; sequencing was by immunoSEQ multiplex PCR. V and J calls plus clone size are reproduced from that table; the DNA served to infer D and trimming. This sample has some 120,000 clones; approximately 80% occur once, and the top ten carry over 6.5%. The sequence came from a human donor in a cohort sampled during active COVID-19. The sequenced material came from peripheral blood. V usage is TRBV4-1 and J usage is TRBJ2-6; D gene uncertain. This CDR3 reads CASSQDRSGANVLTF. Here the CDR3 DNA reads TGCGCCAGCAGCCAAGATCGGTCTGGGGCCAACGTCCTGACTTTC.